Listed here are 25 T cell receptor beta chains from one sample, sequenced in a study of vaccination and CD4 T cells after COVID-19. Oncomine TCR Beta short-read sequencing was applied to DNA from cultured CD4+ T cells. TCRdb called the PCR reads again in MiXCR, with one record for every CDR3 protein. The sample contains 15,000 to 20,000 distinct CDR3 sequences, 45% to 60% of which appear only once. No antigens are known for them. Treatment denoted: approximately nine-day PBMC culture with coronavirus spike peptide pools or control peptides (ViraFEST assay). The sequences come from CD4+ T cells from blood, cultured in vitro, collected after SARS-CoV-2 vaccination. These receptor sequences come from a human donor who had recovered from COVID-19.

The CDR3: CASSQDRGYQPQHF. In nucleotides, the CDR3 is TGTGCCAGCTCCCAGGACAGGGGGTATCAGCCCCAGCATTTT. The J gene is TRBJ1-5, the V gene TRBV2, with 10 bases fitting TRBD1. Trimming at V came to 8 bases and at J to 5 bases, leaving 6 bases not matched to a gene. Germline loops: CDR1 SNHLY, CDR2 FYNNEI. This CDR3 is built from 14 residues.

The V and J genes are TRBV19 and TRBJ1-6; TRBD1 is a possible D gene (5 bases). The CDR3 length is 17 residues. CDR1 is LNHDA and CDR2 is SQIVND in the germline V gene (reference sequence). Trimming pared 3 bases from V and 0 bases from J, leaving 12 bases between. The chain's CDR3 is CASSISSGSSYNSPLHF. The CDR3, as DNA: TGTGCCAGTAGTATCTCGTCAGGGAGCTCCTATAATTCACCCCTCCACTTT.

This clonotype was observed a handful of times. The chain links TRBV14 to TRBJ1-2; a possible D gene is TRBD1 (6 bases). The V end was cut by 1 base, the J end by 7 bases, with 13 bases between. Germline CDR1 and CDR2: SGHDN and FVKESK. The CDR3 totals 14 residues. CDR3 in DNA: TGTGCCAGCAGCCAAGTGGGGGCCGGGGGTGGCTACACCTTC. Translated: CASSQVGAGGGYTF. The full variable domain, with the rest looked up from reference TRBV14 and TRBJ1-2, is EAGVTQFPSHSVIEKGQTVTLRCDPISGHDNLYWYRRVMGKEIKFLLHFVKESKQDESGMPNNRFLAERTGGTYSTLKVQPAELEDSGVYFCASSQVGAGGGYTFGSGTRLTVV.

The genes are TRBV19 and TRBJ2-2, with D possibly matching TRBD2 (5 bases). This CDR3 spans 17 amino acids. V was clipped by 6 bases and J by 6 bases, with 23 bases between them. From germline, CDR1 is LNHDA and CDR2 SQIVND (reference sequence). The DNA of the CDR3 is TGTGCCAGTAGCTCTATCCGGGGTTATCGGCGCGCCGGGGAGCTGTTTTTT. As protein: CASSSIRGYRRAGELFF.

The chain couples TRBV6-5 to TRBJ1-1; D is possibly TRBD1 (5 bases). V gave up 2 bases and J gave up 4 bases, with 8 bases separating them. This CDR3 is 13 amino acids long. The germline V gene encodes CDR1 MNHEY and CDR2 SVGAGI. CDR3 region: CASSYIGATEAFF. In DNA form, the CDR3 reads TGTGCCAGCAGTTACATCGGGGCCACTGAAGCTTTCTTT.

The sample holds a few counts of this clonotype. The rearrangement joins TRBV7-9 to TRBJ1-1, with D unresolved. This CDR3 is 15 amino acids long. Trimming shortened V by 5 bases and J by 4 bases, and 17 bases separated the two germline ends. Germline V CDR1 and CDR2: SEHNR, FQNEAQ (reference sequence). CDR3 protein: CASSQVGGRGTEAFF. Written as DNA, the CDR3 is TGTGCCAGCAGCCAAGTAGGCGGACGAGGCACTGAAGCTTTCTTT. Using reference TRBV7-9 and TRBJ1-1 for the parts outside the CDR3, the full variable domain is DTGVSQNPRHKITKRGQNVTFRCDPISEHNRLYWYRQTLGQGPEFLTYFQNEAQLEKSRLLSDRFSAERPKGSFSTLEIQRTEQGDSAMYLCASSQVGGRGTEAFFGQGTRLTVV.

This clonotype has just one count. The V gene is TRBV19, the J gene TRBJ2-4, with D unclear. Trimming took 0 bases from V and 8 from J, leaving 5 bases between them. CDR1 is LNHDA, CDR2 SQIVND, per germline (reference sequence). This CDR3 region has 12 residues. DNA for the CDR3: TGTGCCAGTAGTATAGATCGGTACATTCAGTACTTC. Amino acids: CASSIDRYIQYF.

This clonotype was seen a handful of times. This sequence joins TRBV20-1 and TRBJ1-5, with TRBD1 matching 7 bases. The length of the CDR3 is 16 residues. Per the germline V gene, CDR1 is DFQATT and CDR2 is SNEGSKA (reference sequence). Unmatched junction bases numbered 10, after V lost 5 bases and J lost 0 bases. In nucleotides, the CDR3 is TGCAGTGCTCGGTGGACAGGACGCTATAGCAATCAGCCCCAGCATTTT. Encoded protein: CSARWTGRYSNQPQHF.

V and J are TRBV6-1 and TRBJ1-2, with D hard to call. V was shortened by 10 bases and J by 4 bases, with 25 bases between the two germline ends. The V gene's germline CDR1 is MNHNS and CDR2 SASEGT. This CDR3 has 16 amino acids. DNA for the CDR3: TGTGCCAACAGCCTAGGGTCCAGAACTTCGTCCTATGGCTACACCTTC. Translated: CANSLGSRTSSYGYTF.

For the CDR3, the DNA is TGTGCCAGCAGTTTCGAGCTTATGGGACAGACACAAGAGACCCAGTACTTC. Protein sequence: CASSFELMGQTQETQYF. The rearrangement joins TRBV6-2 or TRBV6-3 to TRBJ2-5, with 7 bases lining up with TRBD1. Trimming removed 4 bases from V and 2 bases from J; junction bases left unmatched: 13. Germline assignment: CDR1 MNHEY and CDR2 SVGEGT. The CDR3 is 17 amino acids.

V usage is TRBV27 and J usage is TRBJ1-1, with D unresolved. The CDR3 runs to 14 residues. The V gene's germline CDR1 is MNHEY and CDR2 SMNVEV (reference sequence). V was trimmed by 6 bases and J by 4 bases, leaving 15 bases between them. The CDR3 loop is CASSPRTMSTEAFF. CDR3 in DNA: TGTGCCAGCAGCCCGAGAACCATGAGCACTGAAGCTTTCTTT.

J is TRBJ2-7 and V is TRBV7-8; D perhaps matches TRBD1 (5 bases). The CDR3 contains 15 residues. The germline V gene has CDR1 SGHVS and CDR2 FQNEAQ. Trimming removed 5 bases at V and 3 bases at J, with 17 bases between. The CDR3 loop is CASSPWQDMFYEQYF. CDR3 nucleotide sequence: TGTGCCAGCAGCCCGTGGCAGGACATGTTCTACGAGCAGTACTTC.

This rearrangement joins TRBV19 to TRBJ1-4; maybe TRBD1 (5 bases). V dropped 3 bases and J dropped 10 bases, with 15 bases sitting between them. CDR1 and CDR2 from the germline V gene are LNHDA and SQIVND (reference sequence). The CDR3 has 14 residues. This CDR3 is CASSIVGGEGKLFF. The CDR3 DNA sequence: TGTGCCAGTAGTATCGTGGGGGGTGAGGGAAAACTGTTTTTT.

The J gene is TRBJ2-5, the V gene TRBV7-2; D unclear. Trimming took 3 bases from V and 1 from J, leaving 6 bases between them. Germline-derived CDR1 and CDR2 are SGHTA and FQGNSA. CDR3 length equals 13 residues. CDR3 amino acids: CASSFQPQETQYF. In DNA form, the CDR3 reads TGTGCCAGCAGCTTCCAGCCCCAAGAGACCCAGTACTTC. Together with reference TRBV7-2 and TRBJ2-5, the CDR3 gives the full variable domain: GAGVSQSPSNKVTEKGKDVELRCDPISGHTALYWYRQSLGQGLEFLIYFQGNSAPDKSGLPSDRFSAERTGGSVSTLTIQRTQQEDSAVYLCASSFQPQETQYFGPGTRLLVL.

V and J are TRBV28 and TRBJ1-5; no clear D. The CDR3 length is 12 residues. V dropped 4 bases and J dropped 4 bases, with 5 bases sitting between them. Germline CDR1 is MDHEN and CDR2 is SYDVKM. The CDR3 sequence: CASSWQNQPQHF. CDR3 nucleotides: TGTGCCAGCAGTTGGCAAAATCAGCCCCAGCATTTT.

This clonotype has more than one count but fewer than ten. This sequence joins TRBV7-2 and TRBJ1-1; D remains ambiguous. CDR1 and CDR2 from the germline V gene are SGHTA and FQGNSA. This CDR3 has 15 amino acids. V gave up 2 bases and J gave up 2 bases, with 12 bases separating them. DNA of the CDR3: TGTGCCAGCAGCTTAAATGGTCTGAGCAACACTGAAGCTTTCTTT. Its protein is CASSLNGLSNTEAFF.

The gene calls are TRBV25-1 and TRBJ1-1, with a possible D match to TRBD1 (5 bases). This CDR3 comprises 14 residues. Germline CDR1 MGHDK, CDR2 SYGVNS. V shed 3 bases and J shed 1 base, with 9 bases lying between them. CDR3 region: CASSEPGRNTEAFF. As DNA, the CDR3 is TGTGCCAGCAGTGAGCCGGGACGGAACACTGAAGCTTTCTTT.

The chain is built from TRBV11-3 and TRBJ2-1; 7 bases agree with TRBD2. The germline CDR1 and CDR2 sequences are SGHNT and YENEEA. This CDR3 spans 14 amino acids. Unmatched junction bases numbered 6, after V lost 0 bases and J lost 10 bases. The CDR3 region is CASSLDGRAGEQFF. In DNA, the CDR3 is TGTGCCAGCAGCTTAGATGGGAGGGCAGGAGAGCAGTTCTTC.

The CDR3 loop is CATSRPDRGRTGELFF. CDR3 in DNA: TGTGCCACCAGCAGACCCGACAGGGGAAGGACCGGGGAGCTGTTTTTT. The genes are TRBV15 and TRBJ2-2, with 8 positions matching TRBD1. The CDR3 length is 16 residues. Germline V gene data show CDR1 as LNHNV and CDR2 as YYDKDF (reference sequence). After removal of 2 bases from V and 5 bases from J, the junction contained 7 bases not matched to a gene.

The V gene is TRBV20-1, the J gene TRBJ2-5; D tentatively reads TRBD1 or TRBD2 (5 bases each). V lost 5 bases and J lost 5, with 15 bases in between. CDR1 is DFQATT and CDR2 is SNEGSKA in the germline V gene (reference sequence). CDR3 length equals 13 residues. CDR3 residues: CSAPPGREETQYF. CDR3 bases: TGCAGTGCTCCCCCGGGCAGGGAGGAGACCCAGTACTTC.

The rearrangement links TRBV7-9 to TRBJ2-5; TRBD1 aligns across 7 bases. Germline assignment: CDR1 SEHNR and CDR2 FQNEAQ (reference sequence). The V gene end was trimmed by 3 bases and the J gene end by 3 bases; junction bases not matched to a gene: 4. The CDR3 runs 14 residues. This chain's CDR3 is CASSLWDREETQYF. As DNA, the CDR3 is TGTGCCAGCAGCTTGTGGGACAGAGAAGAGACCCAGTACTTC.

The rearrangement links TRBV7-9 to TRBJ1-2; possible D gene TRBD1, 5 bases. Germline values: CDR1 SEHNR, CDR2 FQNEAQ (reference sequence). The CDR3 length is 15 residues. V was pared by 8 bases and J by 4 bases, with 20 bases between. This CDR3 reads CASGTGADFFYGYTF. CDR3 nucleotides: TGTGCCAGCGGGACCGGAGCAGACTTCTTCTATGGCTACACCTTC.

The chain couples TRBV19 to TRBJ2-5; D might be TRBD1 (5 bases). The V and J ends lost 1 base and 4 bases respectively, with 10 bases between them. Germline assignment: CDR1 LNHDA and CDR2 SQIVND (reference sequence). There are 14 residues in the CDR3. CDR3 residues: CASSIVPQGETQYF. The CDR3 coding sequence is TGTGCCAGTAGTATAGTTCCCCAGGGAGAGACCCAGTACTTC.

This clonotype has a single count. The rearrangement links TRBV20-1 to TRBJ1-3; D possibly corresponds to TRBD1 (5 bases). The germline V gene has CDR1 DFQATT and CDR2 SNEGSKA (reference sequence). Trimming pared 3 bases from V and 6 bases from J, leaving 12 bases between. The CDR3 has 13 residues. The DNA for the CDR3 is TGCAGTGCTAGCGCACCAGGGTCAAACACCATATATTTT. It specifies CSASAPGSNTIYF.

This clonotype was observed a few times. The chain couples TRBV2 to TRBJ1-1; D may be TRBD1 (5 bases). With 4 bases removed from V and 5 bases from J, the gap between germline ends came to 14 bases. The CDR3 extends over 14 amino acids. Per germline, CDR1 SNHLY and CDR2 FYNNEI. The CDR3 spells CASSVRGGETEAFF. The CDR3, as DNA: TGTGCCAGCAGTGTTCGAGGAGGGGAAACTGAAGCTTTCTTT.